Sequencing of this T cell receptor beta chain was carried out in a study of shared clonotypes between healthy human individuals. Study-wide results and limits: Rarefaction gave evidence that sorted-subset sequencing remained incomplete despite large depth.

The naive CD8 subset, CD45RO-negative cells positively selected for CCR7, excluded terminally differentiated effector memory CD45RA+ cells. V was clipped by 4 bases and J by 3 bases, with 10 bases between them. There are 13 residues in the CDR3. Germline V gene lookup returns CDR1 SNHLY and CDR2 FYNNEI. Deep was the level at which the assay was run. The authors loaded around 190 ng DNA, about 30,000 T cell genomes, into sorted-subset replicate PCRs. The assay was immunoSEQ multiplex PCR, and TCRdb's table has in-frame clones only and misses some. The sample lists 660,000 or so clones; around 96% were seen once. This clone appeared a few times. Its antigen remains unknown.

Sequenced input: naive CD8+ T cells sorted from blood. This clonotype was sampled from a young woman in good health. This chain uses TRBV2 with TRBJ2-7; perhaps TRBD2 as D (6 bases). Here the CDR3 DNA reads TGTGCCAGCAGTGTAACTAGCAGCTACGAGCAGTACTTC. Its protein product is CASSVTSSYEQYF.